This T cell receptor beta chain stems from a study of shared clonotypes between healthy human individuals. Study-wide context: The donors, a couple of women and a few men, were aged 18 to 49. Per-donor plates numbered three CD4 naive, three CD4 memory, two CD8 naive and one CD8 memory. Findings of the study overall: Large depth notwithstanding, sorted-subset sequencing proved incomplete by rarefaction.

CD45RO-negative, CCR7-selected cells formed the naive CD8 fraction, which excluded terminally differentiated effector memory CD45RA+ cells. V lost 3 bases and J 1 base, leaving 13 bases between the germline ends. This CDR3 comprises 16 residues. In germline, CDR1 is PRHDT, CDR2 FYEKMQ (reference sequence). The authors distributed each subset's genomic DNA evenly over several immunoSEQ plates. Using immunoSEQ multiplex PCR, the repertoire was profiled, and TCRdb retains in-frame clones only, with some absent. The profile shows just over 2,000,000 clones, just under 95% of them singletons. As regards this clone: Its antigen is undetermined.

The sequence was obtained from a man between 18 and 29 years old in good health. Sequencing used naive CD8+ T cells sorted from blood. The chain carries TRBV13 and TRBJ2-1; D unresolved. As DNA, the CDR3 is TGTGCCAGCAGCTTTGGGGTTGGAACATCCTACAATGAGCAGTTCTTC. Its translation: CASSFGVGTSYNEQFF.